These 10 T cell receptor beta chains were all obtained from the same sample, sequenced in a study of CD8+ T cells in alopecia areata. Treatment given: oral pan-JAK inhibitor, 5-10 mg twice daily. RNA, once extracted, was reverse transcribed into cDNA for use as the sequencing template. TCRdb's copy holds only in-frame clones and misses some; the assay was immunoSEQ multiplex PCR. The sample comprises roughly 180,000 clones, roughly half of which are singletons, and 10% rests with the top ten. The sample was CD8+ T cells sorted from blood, taken between weeks 51 and 52, from a patient treated with tofacitinib. The receptors were sampled from a human donor with alopecia areata.

This clone came up a few times. The rearrangement joins TRBV27 to TRBJ2-7, with 11 nucleotides matching TRBD1. The CDR3 is made up of 13 amino acids. The germline gives CDR1 MNHEY, CDR2 SMNVEV (reference sequence). V shed 3 bases, J shed 7 bases, and the junction held 2 bases outside the gene matches. This CDR3 is CASSFGTGGEQYF. Here the CDR3 DNA reads TGTGCCAGCAGTTTCGGGACAGGGGGTGAGCAGTACTTC.

This clone is a singleton in its sample. This chain uses TRBV6-1 with TRBJ1-2; 7 bases fit TRBD1. Per the germline V gene, CDR1 is MNHNS and CDR2 is SASEGT. Trimming took 3 bases from V and 2 from J; bases not matched to a gene: 0. CDR3 size: 13 residues. CDR3 sequence reads: CASSEGQNYGYTF. The CDR3 DNA reads TGTGCCAGCAGTGAGGGACAGAACTATGGCTACACCTTC.

This clone was counted between two and nine times. The chain couples TRBV27 to TRBJ2-7; D is possibly TRBD2 (6 bases). In germline, CDR1 is MNHEY, CDR2 SMNVEV (reference sequence). Between the trimmed V and J ends, which lost 1 base and 6 bases, there was a span of 13 bases. This CDR3 region has 14 residues. The CDR3 coding sequence is TGTGCCAGCAGTTTATTCCCCCGGGACTCCGAGCAGTACTTC. The encoded protein is CASSLFPRDSEQYF.

A single count supports this clone. Other DNA sequences from this sample encode an identical CDR3 as well. The chain recombines TRBV30 with TRBJ1-1; the D gene is possibly TRBD1 (5 bases). Germline CDR1 reads GTSNPN; CDR2 reads SVGIG (reference sequence). The CDR3 totals 13 residues. The germline V and J ends were trimmed by 0 bases and 3 bases, with 8 bases remaining between them. The CDR3 nucleotides are TGTGCCTGGAGTGTACTAGGGGACACTGAAGCTTTCTTT. Translated: CAWSVLGDTEAFF.

In this sample, this clone turned up a few times. This chain joins TRBV2 and TRBJ1-1; D call uncertain. There are 13 residues in the CDR3. Per the germline V gene, CDR1 is SNHLY and CDR2 is FYNNEI. The V end was cut by 4 bases, the J end by 3 bases, with 9 bases between. The CDR3, as DNA: TGTGCCAGCAGTGGGCGCGCGGACACTGAAGCTTTCTTT. This sequence encodes CASSGRADTEAFF.

This clone was seen a few times. The chain joins TRBV30 to TRBJ1-2; 9 bases align to TRBD1. V shed 0 bases, J shed 5 bases, and the junction held 7 bases outside the gene matches. The V gene's germline CDR1 is GTSNPN and CDR2 SVGIG (reference sequence). CDR3 length: 15 amino acids. In DNA form, the CDR3 reads TGTGCCTGGAGTGTCCCCGGACAGGGGCCTTATGGCTACACCTTC. It encodes CAWSVPGQGPYGYTF. Complete variable domain (other parts from reference TRBV30 and TRBJ1-2): SQTIHQWPATLVQPVGSPLSLECTVEGTSNPNLYWYRQAAGRGLQLLFYSVGIGQISSEVPQNLSASRPQDRQFILSSKKLLLSDSGFYLCAWSVPGQGPYGYTFGSGTRLTVV.

V usage is TRBV9 and J usage is TRBJ1-2; D call uncertain. Trimming shortened V by 0 bases and J by 7 bases, and 16 bases separated the two germline ends. The CDR3 runs 15 residues. The germline gives CDR1 SGDLS, CDR2 YYNGEE. The CDR3 coding sequence is TGTGCCAGCAGCGTAGAACCCCACGGGCCCTTTGGCTACACCTTC. Amino acid sequence: CASSVEPHGPFGYTF.

On this clone: The junction shows a germline mismatch at one end, possibly a read error. The chain combines TRBV7-7 with TRBJ2-5; 13 positions match TRBD2. CDR1 is SSHAT and CDR2 is FNYEAQ in the germline V gene (reference sequence). The CDR3 consists of 18 residues. The CDR3 DNA follows: TGTGCTAGCAGCTACGGGACTAGCGGGGAGAACCCTCAAGAGACCCAGTACTTC. Amino acid sequence: CASSYGTSGENPQETQYF.

The gene calls are TRBV21-1 and TRBJ1-6. TRBV21-1 is assigned pseudogene status. CDR3 length equals 17 residues. Here the CDR3 DNA reads TGTGCCAGCAGCAAAGTGTGGGGGTGGTCCTATAATTCACCCCTCCACTTT. Encoded protein: CASSKVWGWSYNSPLHF.

V gene TRBV9 combines with J gene TRBJ2-2, with D possibly being TRBD1 or TRBD2 (5 bases each). This CDR3 is 13 amino acids long. Per germline, CDR1 SGDLS and CDR2 YYNGEE. Between the trimmed V and J ends, which lost 4 bases and 6 bases, there was a span of 10 bases. The CDR3 DNA reads as TGTGCCAGCAGCCGCCCGGGGCCCGGGGAGCTGTTTTTT. It translates to CASSRPGPGELFF.